The clone carrying this T cell receptor beta chain was recorded a few times. TCR beta CDR3 sequences were amplified from RNA transcripts. First-round RT-PCR targeting the TCR CDR3 was performed with the HTBI primer set. TCRdb redid the calling of the multiplex PCR reads with MiXCR, one entry per CDR3 protein. The data show hundreds of thousands of distinct CDR3 sequences, with roughly 46% seen just once and approximately 7.2% held by the top ten. This entry comes from a study of T cells in Graves' hyperthyroidism and ophthalmopathy. The sequence was obtained from an adult man with Graves' disease, either hyperthyroidism or ophthalmopathy (not recorded which). Sequenced sample: peripheral blood or thyroid tissue (not recorded which).

The CDR3 coding sequence is TGCGCCAGCAGCTTGGCCGCCTCGAACACCGGGGAGCTGTTTTTT. This sequence encodes CASSLAASNTGELFF. The chain links TRBV5-1 to TRBJ2-2, with D unresolved. Trimming took off 0 bases at V and 0 bases at J, with 6 bases between the two ends. The CDR3 is 15 residues long. In germline, CDR1 is SGHRS, CDR2 YFSETQ.